This TCR beta chain was found in a study of breast tumors, draining lymph nodes, adjacent tissues (dated by TCRdb to 2016 to 2017). For the wider study: Breast cancer patients provided tumor, adjacent nontumor tissue and axillary lymph nodes, and the study compared the TCR beta repertoires across these three sources. In human breast cancer, the study set out to assess how tumor, surrounding tissue and draining lymph node repertoires relate to one another and whether T cells might be exchanged between them.

Lymph node samples came from the axillary draining lymph nodes of breast cancer patients. CDR1 and CDR2, per the germline V gene, are SNHLY and FYNNEI. V is pared back by 6 bases and J by 4 bases, with 14 bases lying between the germline termini. The CDR3, cysteine through phenylalanine, is 14 amino acids long. Of all the DNA, just the CDR3 is kept, 42 bases in frame from base 1. Beyond this particular receptor, the publication reports: The data were considered consistent with most tumor T cells being derived from the lymph node and subsequently expanding within tumor tissue. Tumors showed preferential V and J gene usage, and their T-cell repertoire diversity fell below that of lymph nodes yet above that of nontumor tissue. Rather than being directly demonstrated, the conclusion that tumor T cells originate in lymph nodes was presented as consistent with a hypothesis. In luminal-like breast cancer, tumor and nontumor tissue repertoires resembled each other significantly more than in basal-like breast cancer.

The run used an Illumina HiSeq 2000. Multiplex PCR amplification was used to build the TCR beta chain libraries. The amplified TCR beta chain products were analyzed by high-throughput sequencing. TCRdb trimmed the raw reads at Q25, called clones with MiXCR and kept productive beta chains. Rows with one shared CDR3 protein collapse into an entry with the most common genes and DNA. This sample gives some 110,000 distinct CDR3 sequences in total; 30% of them show up just once. Of the sample, approximately 5% falls within the top ten clones. About this clonotype: Its antigen remains unidentified. The input lacks base qualities; no much larger clone sits a single base away.

Sequencing was done on a sample of axillary lymph node tissue. The sequence came from a female donor with breast cancer. Some clones in this sample may be carry-over from other donors' samples. In this chain, TRBV2 is recombined with TRBJ2-3; the D gene assignment is perhaps TRBD1 or TRBD2, with each matching 6 bases. In nucleotide form, the sequence is TGTGCCAGCAGGGGGGGCTATAAAGCAGATACGCAGTATTTT. Its protein product is CASRGGYKADTQYF. The CDR3 plus the reference TRBV2 and TRBJ2-3 genes for the other parts give the full variable domain: EPEVTQTPSHQVTQMGQEVILRCVPISNHLYFYWYRQILGQKVEFLVSFYNNEISEKSEIFDDQFSVERPDGSNFTLKIRSTKLEDSAMYFCASRGGYKADTQYFGPGTRLTVL.